A selection of T cell receptor beta chains follows, all from one sample in a study of blood T cells in healthy people across ages. TCRdb reprocessed the 5' RACE reads via MiXCR and lists one record per CDR3 protein. This sample has approximately 1.5 million distinct CDR3 sequences, with about 35% found just once. Sequencing input: blood. The receptors were sampled from a woman aged 25 to 45 in good health. CDR3s include the opening cysteine and the closing phenylalanine or tryptophan. D genes are given only for firm matches. The size of a clone is reported for some rows only, either as once, few or many, or as a class for expanded clones.

v_call	j_call	clone_size	d_call	cdr3_nt	cdr3_aa
TRBV27	TRBJ2-7	.	TRBD1	TGTGCCAGCAGTTTAACACCGGGACAGAGCTACGAGCAGTACTTC	CASSLTPGQSYEQYF
TRBV11-2	TRBJ1-2	.	.	TGTGCCAGCAGCTTATCCCTTACAAATAGACAATATGGCTACACCTTC	CASSLSLTNRQYGYTF
TRBV6-1	TRBJ1-2	few	.	TGTGCCAGCAGTGAAAGTAGTAAGATCCCCTATGGCTACACCTTC	CASSESSKIPYGYTF
TRBV5-6	TRBJ2-7	.	.	TGTGCCAGCAGCTGGGGACAAACAGCTCTCGAGCAGTACTTC	CASSWGQTALEQYF
TRBV5-1	TRBJ1-6	.	.	TGCGCCAGCAGCTGGGCCCGGGCAAACCTGGATTCACCCCTCCACTTT	CASSWARANLDSPLHF
TRBV9	TRBJ2-3	.	TRBD2	TGTGCCAGCAGCGGAGCTAGCGGGGGGGCCCTGGATACGCAGTATTTT	CASSGASGGALDTQYF
TRBV4-2	TRBJ2-7	few	TRBD2	TGTGCCAGCAGCCAAGTGCTCGGGGGGGCCTCCTACGAGCAGTACTTC	CASSQVLGGASYEQYF
TRBV2	TRBJ2-7	.	TRBD1	TGTGCCAGCAGTGAATGGGGACAGGGGTCCTCCTACGAGCAGTACTTC	CASSEWGQGSSYEQYF
TRBV7-9	TRBJ1-1	few	TRBD1	TGTGCCAGCAGCTCAGCCGGGACAGGGCACACTGAAGCTTTCTTT	CASSSAGTGHTEAFF
TRBV10-3	TRBJ2-1	few	.	TGTGCCATCAGTGATCAGGTCGCTAGCGTTTACAATGAGCAGTTCTTC	CAISDQVASVYNEQFF
TRBV5-1	TRBJ2-7	many	.	TGCGCCAGCAGCTCGGACGGAGCCTACGAGCAGTACTTC	CASSSDGAYEQYF
TRBV7-3	TRBJ1-2	.	.	TGTGCCAGCAGCCCTTGGAAGGGTCCCTATGGCTACACCTTC	CASSPWKGPYGYTF
TRBV13	TRBJ2-5	.	TRBD2	TGTGCCAGCGGGGACGGGAGGGCCGAGGAGACCCAGTACTTC	CASGDGRAEETQYF
TRBV27	TRBJ1-2	.	.	TGTGCCAGCAGGCTCAGATACGGGGCAGAGCGTGGCTACACCTTC	CASRLRYGAERGYTF
TRBV4-1	TRBJ1-2	.	.	TGCGCCAGCAGCCAAGGGTTTGACGGAAACTATGGCTACACCTTC	CASSQGFDGNYGYTF
TRBV5-1	TRBJ2-3	.	TRBD2	TGCGCCAGCAGCTTGGGGACTAGCAGGAGAAGCGCAGATACGCAGTATTTT	CASSLGTSRRSADTQYF
TRBV7-2	TRBJ2-7	many	.	TGTGCCAGCAGCCCAAAGAAGAACGAGCAGTACTTC	CASSPKKNEQYF
TRBV3-1	TRBJ2-5	few	TRBD2	TGTGCCAGCAGCCAAGGGGGACTAGCGGGGGTGGGAGAGACCCAGTACTTC	CASSQGGLAGVGETQYF
TRBV21-1	TRBJ2-7	.	.	TGTGCCAGCAGCAAATATGTGACAGGGGGTTTGGACGAGCAGTACTTC	CASSKYVTGGLDEQYF
TRBV7-9	TRBJ2-5	.	.	TGTGCCAGCAGCCTAGGGCAGCTCGGGCAGTACTTC	CASSLGQLGQYF
TRBV6-5	TRBJ1-5	few	.	TGTGCCAGCAGCACCGGGTCACTTCAGCCCCAGCATTTT	CASSTGSLQPQHF
TRBV4-1	TRBJ2-7	.	TRBD1	TGCGCCAGCAGCCAAGTTTCGGACAGGGGCGAGCAGTACTTC	CASSQVSDRGEQYF
TRBV24-1	TRBJ2-3	.	TRBD1	TGTGCCACCAGCGGGACAGGGCCTCGCACAGATACGCAGTATTTT	CATSGTGPRTDTQYF
TRBV4-3	TRBJ1-5	.	TRBD1	TGCGCCAGCAGCCTCTGGACAGGGAGCAATCAGCCCCAGCATTTT	CASSLWTGSNQPQHF
TRBV7-9	TRBJ2-7	.	.	TGTGCCAGCAGCCTGAAGCTTACAGGGATGGGGCCTGACGAGCAGTACTTC	CASSLKLTGMGPDEQYF
TRBV10-3	TRBJ1-2	few	.	TGTGCCATCAGTGTGAATAAGGAGCACTATGGCTACACCTTC	CAISVNKEHYGYTF
TRBV7-9	TRBJ2-7	.	TRBD2	TGTGCCAGCAGCAGCCAAGACACGATACTAGCGGGGGTCGTAGGTGAGCAGTACTTC	CASSSQDTILAGVVGEQYF
TRBV15	TRBJ1-2	.	TRBD1	TGTGCCACCAGCAGATCGACAGGGGGTGGCCAAGGCTACACCTTC	CATSRSTGGGQGYTF